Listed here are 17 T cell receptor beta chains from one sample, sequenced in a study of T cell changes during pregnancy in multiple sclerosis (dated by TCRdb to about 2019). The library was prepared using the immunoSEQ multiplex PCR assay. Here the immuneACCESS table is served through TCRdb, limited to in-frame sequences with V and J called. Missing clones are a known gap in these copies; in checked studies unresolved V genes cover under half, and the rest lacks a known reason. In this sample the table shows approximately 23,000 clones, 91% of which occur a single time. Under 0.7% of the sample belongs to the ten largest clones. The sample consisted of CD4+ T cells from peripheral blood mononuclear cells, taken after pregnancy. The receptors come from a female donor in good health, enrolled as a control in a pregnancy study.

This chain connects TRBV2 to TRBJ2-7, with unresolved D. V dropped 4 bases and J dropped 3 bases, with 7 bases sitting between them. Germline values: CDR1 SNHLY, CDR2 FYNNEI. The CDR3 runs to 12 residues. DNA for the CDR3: TGTGCCAGCAGTGTTTCCCGCTACGAGCAGTACTTC. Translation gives CASSVSRYEQYF.

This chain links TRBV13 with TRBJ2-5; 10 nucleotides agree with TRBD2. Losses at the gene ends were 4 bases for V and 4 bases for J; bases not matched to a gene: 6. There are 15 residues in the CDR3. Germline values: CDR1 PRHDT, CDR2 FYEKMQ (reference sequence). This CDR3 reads CASSSAGGLAETQYF. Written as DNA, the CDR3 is TGTGCCAGCAGCTCAGCGGGGGGGCTAGCAGAGACCCAGTACTTC.

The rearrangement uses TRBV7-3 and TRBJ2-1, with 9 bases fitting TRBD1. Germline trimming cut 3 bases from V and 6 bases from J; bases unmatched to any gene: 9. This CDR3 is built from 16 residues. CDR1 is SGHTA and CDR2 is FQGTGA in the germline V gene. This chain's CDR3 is CASSFSGQGTFNEQFF. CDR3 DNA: TGTGCCAGCAGCTTCTCGGGACAGGGAACGTTCAATGAGCAGTTCTTC.

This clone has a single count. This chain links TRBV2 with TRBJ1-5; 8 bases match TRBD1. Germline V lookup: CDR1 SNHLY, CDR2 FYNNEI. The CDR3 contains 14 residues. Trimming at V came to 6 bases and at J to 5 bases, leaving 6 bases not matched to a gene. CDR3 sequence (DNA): TGTGCCAGCAGCGAGCAGGGGGCCCATCAGCCCCAGCATTTT. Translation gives CASSEQGAHQPQHF.

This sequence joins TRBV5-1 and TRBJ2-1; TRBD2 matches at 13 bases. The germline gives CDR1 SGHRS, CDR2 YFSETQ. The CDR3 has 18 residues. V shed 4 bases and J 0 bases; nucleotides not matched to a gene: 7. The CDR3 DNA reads TGCGCCAGCAGCCCGGGGACTAGCGGGGTGAGCTCCTACAATGAGCAGTTCTTC. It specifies CASSPGTSGVSSYNEQFF.

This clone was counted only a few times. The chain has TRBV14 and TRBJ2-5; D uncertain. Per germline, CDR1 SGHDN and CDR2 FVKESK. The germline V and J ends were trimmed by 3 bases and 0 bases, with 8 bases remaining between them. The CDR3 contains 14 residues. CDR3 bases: TGTGCCAGCAGCCAGAACAGATACCAAGAGACCCAGTACTTC. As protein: CASSQNRYQETQYF.

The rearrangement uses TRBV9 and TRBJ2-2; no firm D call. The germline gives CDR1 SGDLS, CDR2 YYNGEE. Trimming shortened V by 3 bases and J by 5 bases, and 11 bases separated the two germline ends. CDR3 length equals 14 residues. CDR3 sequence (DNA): TGTGCCAGCAGCGCGAGAGCTTGGACCGGGGAGCTGTTTTTT. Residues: CASSARAWTGELFF.

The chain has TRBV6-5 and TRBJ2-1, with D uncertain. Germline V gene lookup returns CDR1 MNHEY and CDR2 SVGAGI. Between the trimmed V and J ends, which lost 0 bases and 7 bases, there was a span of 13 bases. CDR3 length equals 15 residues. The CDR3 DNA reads TGTGCCAGCAGTTACTCGGGTTCCGGCAGGAATGAGCAGTTCTTC. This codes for CASSYSGSGRNEQFF.

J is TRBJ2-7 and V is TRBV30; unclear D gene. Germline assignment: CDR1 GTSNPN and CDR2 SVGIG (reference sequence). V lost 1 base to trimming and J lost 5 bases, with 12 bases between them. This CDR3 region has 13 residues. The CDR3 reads CAWSGPRAHEQYF. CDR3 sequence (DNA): TGTGCCTGGAGTGGTCCTAGAGCCCACGAGCAGTACTTC.

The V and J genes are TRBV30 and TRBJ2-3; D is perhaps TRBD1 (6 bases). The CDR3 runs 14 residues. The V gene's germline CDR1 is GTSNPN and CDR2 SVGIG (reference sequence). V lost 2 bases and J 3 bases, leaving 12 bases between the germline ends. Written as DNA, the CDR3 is TGTGCCTGGAGTCTATGGGGGCGGACAGATACGCAGTATTTT. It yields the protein CAWSLWGRTDTQYF.

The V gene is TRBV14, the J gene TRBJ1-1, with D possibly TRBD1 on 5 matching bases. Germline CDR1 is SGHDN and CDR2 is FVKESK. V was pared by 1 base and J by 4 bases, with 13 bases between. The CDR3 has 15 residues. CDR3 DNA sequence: TGTGCCAGCAGCCAAGTGGGACTAAGGTTCACTGAAGCTTTCTTT. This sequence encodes CASSQVGLRFTEAFF.

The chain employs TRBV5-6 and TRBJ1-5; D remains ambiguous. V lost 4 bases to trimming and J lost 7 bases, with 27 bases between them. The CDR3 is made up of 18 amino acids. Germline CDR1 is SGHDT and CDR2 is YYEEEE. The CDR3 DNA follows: TGTGCCAGCAGCGTTCAAGGGAGCGTCCGAGGGTCTGGCCAGCCCCAGCATTTT. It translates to CASSVQGSVRGSGQPQHF.

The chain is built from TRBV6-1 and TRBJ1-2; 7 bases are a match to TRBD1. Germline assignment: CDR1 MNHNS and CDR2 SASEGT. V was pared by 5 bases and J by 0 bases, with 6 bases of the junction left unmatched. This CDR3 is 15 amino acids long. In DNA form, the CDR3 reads TGTGCCAGCAGTTTGGGGGACAGCACTAACTATGGCTACACCTTC. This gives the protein CASSLGDSTNYGYTF.

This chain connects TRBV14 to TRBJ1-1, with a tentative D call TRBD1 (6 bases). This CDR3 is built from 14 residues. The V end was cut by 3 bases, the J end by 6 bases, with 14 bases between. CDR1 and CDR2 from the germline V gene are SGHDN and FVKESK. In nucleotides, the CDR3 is TGTGCCAGCAGCCAGGGGGCCGGGACACCTGAAGCTTTCTTT. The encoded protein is CASSQGAGTPEAFF.

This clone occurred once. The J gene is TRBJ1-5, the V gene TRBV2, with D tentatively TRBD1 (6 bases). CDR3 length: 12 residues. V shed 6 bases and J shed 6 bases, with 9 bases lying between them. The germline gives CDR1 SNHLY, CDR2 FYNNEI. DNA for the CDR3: TGTGCCAGCAGCGGACAGATTCAGCCCCAGCATTTT. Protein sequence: CASSGQIQPQHF.

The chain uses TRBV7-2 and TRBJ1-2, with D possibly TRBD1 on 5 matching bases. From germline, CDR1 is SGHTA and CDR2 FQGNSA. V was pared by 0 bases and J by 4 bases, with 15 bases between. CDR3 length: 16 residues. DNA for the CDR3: TGTGCCAGCAGCTTAGCGCGTCAGGGCCGTGCCTATGGCTACACCTTC. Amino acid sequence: CASSLARQGRAYGYTF.

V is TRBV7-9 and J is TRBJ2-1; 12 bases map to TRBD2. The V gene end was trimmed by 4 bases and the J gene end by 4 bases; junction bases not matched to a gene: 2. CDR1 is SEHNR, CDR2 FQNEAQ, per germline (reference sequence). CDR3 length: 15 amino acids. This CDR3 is CASSSSGGAYNEQFF. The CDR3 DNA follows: TGTGCCAGCAGCTCTAGCGGGGGGGCGTACAATGAGCAGTTCTTC. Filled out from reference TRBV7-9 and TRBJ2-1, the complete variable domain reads DTGVSQNPRHKITKRGQNVTFRCDPISEHNRLYWYRQTLGQGPEFLTYFQNEAQLEKSRLLSDRFSAERPKGSFSTLEIQRTEQGDSAMYLCASSSSGGAYNEQFFGPGTRLTVL.